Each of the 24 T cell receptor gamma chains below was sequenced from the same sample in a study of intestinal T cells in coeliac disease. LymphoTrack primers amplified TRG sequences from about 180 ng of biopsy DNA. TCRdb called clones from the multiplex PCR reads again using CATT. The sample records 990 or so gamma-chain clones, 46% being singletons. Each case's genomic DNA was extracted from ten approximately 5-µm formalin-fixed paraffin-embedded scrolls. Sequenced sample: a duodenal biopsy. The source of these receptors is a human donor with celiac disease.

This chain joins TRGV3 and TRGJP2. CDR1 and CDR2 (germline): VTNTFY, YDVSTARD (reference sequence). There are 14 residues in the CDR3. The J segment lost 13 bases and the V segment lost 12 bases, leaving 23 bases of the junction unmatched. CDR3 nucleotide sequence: TGTGCCCACTGGGACAGGTCGAAGGGATTGATCAAGACGTTT. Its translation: CAHWDRSKGLIKTF.

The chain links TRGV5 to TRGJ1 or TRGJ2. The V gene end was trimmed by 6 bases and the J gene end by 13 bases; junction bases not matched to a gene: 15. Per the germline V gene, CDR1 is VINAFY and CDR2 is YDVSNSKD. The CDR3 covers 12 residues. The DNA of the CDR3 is TGTGCCACCTGGCCCTTAGTTATAAGTAAACTCTTT. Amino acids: CATWPLVISKLF.

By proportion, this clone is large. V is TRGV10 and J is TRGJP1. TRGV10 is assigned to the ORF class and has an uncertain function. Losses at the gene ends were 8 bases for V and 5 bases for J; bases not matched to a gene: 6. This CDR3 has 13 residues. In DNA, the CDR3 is TGTGCTGCGTGGGATGTTACTGGTTGGTTCAAGATATTT. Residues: CAAWDVTGWFKIF.

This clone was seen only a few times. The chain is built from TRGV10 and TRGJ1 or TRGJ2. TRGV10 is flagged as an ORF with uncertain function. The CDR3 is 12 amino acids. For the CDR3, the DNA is TGTGCGCGTTGGGGGAATTATTATAAGAAACTCTTT. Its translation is CARWGNYYKKLF.

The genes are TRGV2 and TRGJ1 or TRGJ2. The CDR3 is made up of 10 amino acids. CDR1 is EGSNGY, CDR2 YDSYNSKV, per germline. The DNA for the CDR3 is TGTGCACTGGACGGCGTGTGGAAACTCTTT. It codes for CALDGVWKLF.

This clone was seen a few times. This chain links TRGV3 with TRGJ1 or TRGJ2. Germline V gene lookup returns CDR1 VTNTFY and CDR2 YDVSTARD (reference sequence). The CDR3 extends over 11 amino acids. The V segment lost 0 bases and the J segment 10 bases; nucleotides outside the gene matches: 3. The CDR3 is CATWDRGKKLF. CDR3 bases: TGTGCCACCTGGGACAGGGGGAAGAAACTCTTT.

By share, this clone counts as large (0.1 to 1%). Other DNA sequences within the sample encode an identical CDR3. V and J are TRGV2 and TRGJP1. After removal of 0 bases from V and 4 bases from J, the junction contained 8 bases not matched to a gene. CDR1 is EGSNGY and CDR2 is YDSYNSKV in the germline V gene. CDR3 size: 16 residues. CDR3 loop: CATWDGLGYTGWFKIF. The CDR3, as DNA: TGTGCCACCTGGGACGGGCTTGGGTACACTGGTTGGTTCAAGATATTT.

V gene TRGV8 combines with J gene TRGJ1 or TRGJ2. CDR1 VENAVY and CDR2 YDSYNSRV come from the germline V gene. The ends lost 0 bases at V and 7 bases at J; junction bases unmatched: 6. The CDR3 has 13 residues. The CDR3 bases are TGTGCCACCTGGGATAGGCAAAGATATAAGAAACTCTTT. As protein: CATWDRQRYKKLF.

The DNA for the CDR3 is TGTGCTGCGTGGGACCAGGCAATCTGGAATTATTATAAGAAACTCTTT. Its protein product is CAAWDQAIWNYYKKLF. This chain connects TRGV10 to TRGJ1 or TRGJ2. TRGV10 is marked as an open reading frame, function uncertain. The CDR3 covers 16 residues. The V segment lost 8 bases and the J segment 0 bases; nucleotides outside the gene matches: 14.

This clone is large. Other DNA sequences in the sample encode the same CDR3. In nucleotides, the CDR3 is TGTGCTGCGTGGGATTATGCCACTGGTTGGTTCAAGATATTT. Its translation is CAAWDYATGWFKIF. The J gene is TRGJP1, the V gene TRGV10. TRGV10 is designated an ORF whose function remains uncertain. J was trimmed by 3 bases and V by 8 bases; bases with no gene match: 7. This CDR3 region has 14 residues.

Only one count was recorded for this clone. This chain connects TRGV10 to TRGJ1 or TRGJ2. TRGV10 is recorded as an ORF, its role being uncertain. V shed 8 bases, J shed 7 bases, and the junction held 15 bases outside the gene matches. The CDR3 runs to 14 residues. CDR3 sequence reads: CAAWDYIQGYKKLF. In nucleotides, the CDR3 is TGTGCTGCGTGGGATTATATTCAGGGCTATAAGAAACTCTTT.

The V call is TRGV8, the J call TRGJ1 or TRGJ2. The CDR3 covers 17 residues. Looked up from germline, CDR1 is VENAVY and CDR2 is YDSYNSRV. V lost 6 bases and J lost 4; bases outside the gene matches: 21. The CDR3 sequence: CATWIGPRLLFYYKKLF. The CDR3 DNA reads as TGTGCCACCTGGATAGGCCCTCGCCTCTTATTCTATTATAAGAAACTCTTT.

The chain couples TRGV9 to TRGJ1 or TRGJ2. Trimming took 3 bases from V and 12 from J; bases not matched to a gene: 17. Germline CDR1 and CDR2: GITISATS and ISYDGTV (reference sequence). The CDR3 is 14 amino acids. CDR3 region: CALWELWCGIMKLF. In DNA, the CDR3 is TGTGCCTTGTGGGAGCTATGGTGCGGTATAATGAAACTCTTT.

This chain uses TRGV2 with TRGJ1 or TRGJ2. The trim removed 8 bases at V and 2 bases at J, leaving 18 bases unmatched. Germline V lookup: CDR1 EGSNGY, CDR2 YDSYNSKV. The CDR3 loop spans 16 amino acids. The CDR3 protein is CATLGRVGWYYYKKLF. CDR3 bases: TGTGCCACCTTGGGACGGGTCGGTTGGTATTATTATAAGAAACTCTTT.

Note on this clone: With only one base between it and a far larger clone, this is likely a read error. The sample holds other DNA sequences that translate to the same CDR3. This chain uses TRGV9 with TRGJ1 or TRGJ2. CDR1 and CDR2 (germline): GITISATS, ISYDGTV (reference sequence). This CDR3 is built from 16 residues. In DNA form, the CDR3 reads TGTGCCCTGTGGGAGGCGCTAAAAGGGTTTTATTATAAGAAACTCTTT. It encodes CALWEALKGFYYKKLF.

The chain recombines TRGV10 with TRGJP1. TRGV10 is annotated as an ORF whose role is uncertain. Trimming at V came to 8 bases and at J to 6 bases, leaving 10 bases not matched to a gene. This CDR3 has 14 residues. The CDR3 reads CAAWEEWAGWFKIF. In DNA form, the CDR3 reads TGTGCTGCGTGGGAGGAGTGGGCTGGTTGGTTCAAGATATTT.

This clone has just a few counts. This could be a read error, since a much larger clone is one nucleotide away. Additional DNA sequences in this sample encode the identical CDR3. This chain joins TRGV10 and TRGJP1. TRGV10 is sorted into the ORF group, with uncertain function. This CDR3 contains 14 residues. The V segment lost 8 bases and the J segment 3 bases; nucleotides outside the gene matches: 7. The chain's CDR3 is CAAWDYATGWFKIF. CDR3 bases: TGTGCTGCGTGGGATTACGCCACTGGTTGGTTCAAGATATTT.

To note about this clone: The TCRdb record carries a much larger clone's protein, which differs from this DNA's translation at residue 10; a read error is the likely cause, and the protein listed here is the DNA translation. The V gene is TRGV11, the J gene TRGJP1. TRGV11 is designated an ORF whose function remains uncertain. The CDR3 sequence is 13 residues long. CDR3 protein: CACWIRAGWLKIF. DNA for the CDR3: TGTGCCTGCTGGATTAGAGCTGGTTGGCTCAAGATATTT.

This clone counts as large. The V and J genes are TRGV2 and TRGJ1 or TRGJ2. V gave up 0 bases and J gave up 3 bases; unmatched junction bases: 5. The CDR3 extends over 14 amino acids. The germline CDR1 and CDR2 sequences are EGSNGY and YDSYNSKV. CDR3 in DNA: TGTGCCACCTGGGACGGGATTCGTTATTATAAGAAACTCTTT. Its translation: CATWDGIRYYKKLF.

The CDR3 reads CACWICRARLPSGWFKIF. The CDR3 DNA is TGTGCCTGCTGGATTTGCCGAGCGAGGCTACCATCTGGTTGGTTCAAGATATTT. V is TRGV11 and J is TRGJP1. TRGV11 is known as an ORF, though its function is uncertain. There are 18 residues in the CDR3. V was clipped by 6 bases and J by 6 bases; unmatched bases: 19.

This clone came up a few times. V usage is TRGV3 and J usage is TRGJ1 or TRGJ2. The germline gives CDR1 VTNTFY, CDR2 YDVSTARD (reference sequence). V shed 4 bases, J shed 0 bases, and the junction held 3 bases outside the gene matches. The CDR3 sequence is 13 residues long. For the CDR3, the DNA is TGTGCCACCTGGGATCGGAATTATTATAAGAAACTCTTT. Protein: CATWDRNYYKKLF.

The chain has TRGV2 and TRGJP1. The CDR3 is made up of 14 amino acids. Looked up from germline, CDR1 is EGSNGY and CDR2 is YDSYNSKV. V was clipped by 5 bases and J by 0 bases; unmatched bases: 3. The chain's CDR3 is CATWAYTTGWFKIF. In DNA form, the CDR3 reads TGTGCCACCTGGGCGTATACCACTGGTTGGTTCAAGATATTT.

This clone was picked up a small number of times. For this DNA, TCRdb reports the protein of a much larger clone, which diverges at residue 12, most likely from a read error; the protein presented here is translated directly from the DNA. The CDR3 bases are TGTGCCACCTGGGAGCAGCTGGTCTCTGGTTGGTCCAAGATATTT. Translating gives CATWEQLVSGWSKIF. The V and J genes are TRGV2 and TRGJP1. The CDR3 covers 15 residues. The germline V gene encodes CDR1 EGSNGY and CDR2 YDSYNSKV.

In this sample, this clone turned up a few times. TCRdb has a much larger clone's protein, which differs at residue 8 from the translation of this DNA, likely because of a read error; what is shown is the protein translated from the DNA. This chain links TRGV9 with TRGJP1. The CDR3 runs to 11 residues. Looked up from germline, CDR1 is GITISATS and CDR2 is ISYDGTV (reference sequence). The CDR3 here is CALCHGWLKIF. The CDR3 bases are TGTGCCTTGTGCCACGGTTGGCTCAAGATATTT.